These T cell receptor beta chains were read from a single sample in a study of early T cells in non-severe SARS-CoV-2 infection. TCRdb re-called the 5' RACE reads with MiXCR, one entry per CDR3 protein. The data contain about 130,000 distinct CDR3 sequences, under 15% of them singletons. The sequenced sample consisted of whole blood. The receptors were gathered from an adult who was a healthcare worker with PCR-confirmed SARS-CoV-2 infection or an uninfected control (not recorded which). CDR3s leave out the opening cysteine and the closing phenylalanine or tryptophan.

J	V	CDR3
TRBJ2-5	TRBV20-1	SARGADQETQY
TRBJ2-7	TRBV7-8	ASRLAGAYEQY
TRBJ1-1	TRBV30	AWSLKGADQAF
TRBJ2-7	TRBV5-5	ASRQVDRVSREQY
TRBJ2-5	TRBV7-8	ASSSVRLAGSRRQETQY
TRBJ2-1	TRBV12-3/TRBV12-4	ASSTLGHEQF
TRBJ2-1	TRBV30	AWIPGSGGRGYNEQF
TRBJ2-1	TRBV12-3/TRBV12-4	ASSLAGGSSYNEQF
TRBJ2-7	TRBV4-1	ASSQREGSSYEQY
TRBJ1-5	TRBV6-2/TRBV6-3	ASSILNQPQH
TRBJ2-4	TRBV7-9	ASSRSTMENIQY
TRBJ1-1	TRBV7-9	ASSLGGVNTEAF
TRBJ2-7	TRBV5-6	ASSLERIGYEQY
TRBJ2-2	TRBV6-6	ASSRRNRLERTGELF
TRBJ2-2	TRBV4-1	ASRRTTGLVGLAGELF
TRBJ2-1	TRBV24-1	ATSDSGQGASYNEQF
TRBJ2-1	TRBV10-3	AASGTGIWEQF
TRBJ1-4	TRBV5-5	ASSLTGVDEKLF
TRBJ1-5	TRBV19	ASRTGYGPQH
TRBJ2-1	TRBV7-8	ASSLVGDEQF
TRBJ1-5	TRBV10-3	AISAREGNQPQH
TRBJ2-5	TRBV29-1	SVLLPPETQY
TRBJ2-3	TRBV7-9	ATGRGSDTQY
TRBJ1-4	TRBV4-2	ASSQDLEGSEKLF
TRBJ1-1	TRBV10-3	AISESPENTEAF
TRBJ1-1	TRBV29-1	SVKGSVTEAF
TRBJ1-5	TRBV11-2	ASSLDRNNQPQH
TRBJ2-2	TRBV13	ASSSRTGKAGELF
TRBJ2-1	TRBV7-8	ASSSGTSGEQF
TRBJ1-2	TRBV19	ASSTQGGSANYGYT
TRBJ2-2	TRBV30	AWDYTGELF
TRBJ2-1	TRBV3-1	ASSQVWTTYNEQF
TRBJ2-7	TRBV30	AWSVRREIFYEQY
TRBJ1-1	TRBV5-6	ASSLPGQTEAF
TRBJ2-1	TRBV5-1	ASSLGSGGHNEQF
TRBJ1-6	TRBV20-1	SAKDRGWSPLH
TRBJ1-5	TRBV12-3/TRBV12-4	ASRRSGNQPQH
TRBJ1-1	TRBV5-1	ASSPITLNTEAF
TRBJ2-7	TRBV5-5	ASSLAVSGGSYEQY
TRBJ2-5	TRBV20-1	SVAQETQY
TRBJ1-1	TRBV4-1	ASSQASGMNTEAF
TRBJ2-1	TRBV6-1	ASSLKIGGPGDEQF
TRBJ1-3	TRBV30	AWSANSGNTIY
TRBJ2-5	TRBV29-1	SVETSLETQY
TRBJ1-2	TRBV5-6	ASSSPGRDGYT
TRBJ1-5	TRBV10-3	AISVGENQPQH
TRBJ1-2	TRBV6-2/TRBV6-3	ASTPGTAYGYT
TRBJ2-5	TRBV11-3	ASSLNPGLETQY
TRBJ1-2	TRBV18	ASSPGQPANYGYT
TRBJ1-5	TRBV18	ASSPGTGNFEPQH
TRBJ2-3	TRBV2	ASAQEDTQY
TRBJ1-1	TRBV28	ASSLSGADGTEAF